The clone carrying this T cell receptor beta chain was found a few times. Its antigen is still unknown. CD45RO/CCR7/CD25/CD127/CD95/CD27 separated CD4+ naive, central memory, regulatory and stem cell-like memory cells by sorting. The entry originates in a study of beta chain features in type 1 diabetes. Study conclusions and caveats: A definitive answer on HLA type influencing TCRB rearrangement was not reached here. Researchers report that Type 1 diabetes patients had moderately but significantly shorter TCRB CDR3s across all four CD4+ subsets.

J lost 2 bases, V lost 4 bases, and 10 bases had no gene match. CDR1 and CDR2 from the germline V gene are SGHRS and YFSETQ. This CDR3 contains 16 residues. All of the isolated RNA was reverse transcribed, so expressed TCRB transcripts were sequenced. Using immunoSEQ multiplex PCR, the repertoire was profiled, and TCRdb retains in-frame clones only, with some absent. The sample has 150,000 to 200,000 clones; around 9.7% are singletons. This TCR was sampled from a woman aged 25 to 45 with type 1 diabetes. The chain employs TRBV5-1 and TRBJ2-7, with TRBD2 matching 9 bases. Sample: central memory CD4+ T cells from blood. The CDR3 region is CASSASGTSFTYEQYF. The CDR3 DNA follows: TGCGCCAGCAGCGCCTCCGGGACTAGCTTTACCTACGAGCAGTACTTC.